This T cell receptor (beta chain) was recovered during a study of blood T cell repertoires in COVID-19. Study summary: Both acute and convalescent COVID-19 samples were obtained from the United States, Italy and Spain. The analysed material was cDNA or gDNA that came from T cells, B-cell-depleted T cells, or PBMCs.

Germline values: CDR1 KGHSY, CDR2 FQNENV. Trimming took off 0 bases at V and 5 bases at J, with 14 bases between the two ends. The CDR3 length is 16 residues. Authors' processing steps: Estimated nucleated cell counts came from reference gene primer amplification. Data came from immunoSEQ multiplex PCR; TCRdb stores just in-frame clones and leaves some out. The D gene and trimming were derived from the DNA, and the V and J assignments and clone size from that table. Among 130,000 to 150,000 clones listed, roughly 80% were seen once. The source of this sequence is a human donor in a cohort sampled during active COVID-19. Sequenced: peripheral blood. V and J are TRBV16 and TRBJ1-5; D is possibly TRBD1 (6 bases). The CDR3 reads CASSQSSRGGDQPQHF. The DNA of the CDR3 is TGTGCCAGCAGCCAATCTAGTAGGGGGGGCGATCAGCCCCAGCATTTT.